This paragraph reports one TCR beta chain. Antigen specificity is unknown. This sample was taken from a study of CD8 T cells in ankylosing spondylitis. Study outcomes and limitations: Significant enrichment of disease-linked clones was reportedly seen in matched ankylosing spondylitis synovial fluid. Characteristic of ankylosing spondylitis blood, it appeared, was a TCR beta motif comprising several highly homologous variants. Certain motif variants had earlier appeared in reactive arthritis synovial fluid and blood.

V trimming: 2 bases; J trimming: 4 bases; junction bases outside the gene matches: 3. This CDR3 region has 14 residues. Germline values: CDR1 SGHRS, CDR2 YFSETQ. One entry per CDR3 protein results from TCRdb running MiXCR on the 5' RACE reads. The table has roughly 440,000 distinct CDR3 sequences, about 15% seen once. The rearrangement links TRBV5-1 to TRBJ2-3, with 8 bases aligning to TRBD2. The receptor's source is a male donor with ankylosing spondylitis. Sequencing was carried out using blood, either unsorted or a sorted T cell fraction (not recorded which). CDR3 coding DNA: TGCGCCAGCAGCTTAAGCGGGGGATCAGATACGCAGTATTTT. Its translation is CASSLSGGSDTQYF.